The source of this T cell receptor beta chain is a study of T cell responses to AZD1222 COVID-19 vaccine. Sequencing used immunoSEQ multiplex PCR; TCRdb keeps in-frame clones, though not all of them. The sample has about 68,000 clones, 80% to 85% seen once. This receptor was identified in an adult in good health. The sample was peripheral blood, taken on day 0 of AZD1222 vaccination.

The CDR3 protein is CASSQGGGNTIYF. In DNA, the CDR3 is TGTGCCAGCAGCCAAGGAGGTGGAAACACCATATATTTT. The gene calls are TRBV3-1 (or the pseudogene TRBV3-2) and TRBJ1-3, with D uncertain. The CDR3 covers 13 residues. V lost 1 base to trimming and J lost 3 bases, with 4 bases between them. Germline CDR1 is LGHDT and CDR2 is YNNKEL (reference sequence).